What follows are 4 T cell receptor beta chains derived from one specimen sequenced in a study of blood T cell repertoires in COVID-19. Profiling relied on immunoSEQ multiplex PCR, and the TCRdb table lists in-frame clones only, not all of them. The sample yields roughly 67,000 clones, more than 70% seen once. The sample comprised peripheral blood. These receptors all stem from a man aged 45-65 years with acute or convalescent COVID-19.

This chain connects TRBV5-1 to TRBJ2-7; D gene ambiguous. Per the germline V gene, CDR1 is SGHRS and CDR2 is YFSETQ. Trimming pared 0 bases from V and 4 bases from J, leaving 5 bases between. This CDR3 comprises 12 residues. CDR3 sequence: CASSLERYEQYF. The CDR3 DNA is TGCGCCAGCAGCTTGGAGCGATACGAGCAGTACTTC.

The V gene is TRBV4-2, the J gene TRBJ2-3; 10 nucleotides align to TRBD2. CDR3 length: 17 amino acids. Germline loops: CDR1 LGHNA, CDR2 YNFKEQ. The ends lost 2 bases at V and 8 bases at J; junction bases unmatched: 13. The DNA for the CDR3 is TGTGCCAGCAGCCAATATCGGACTAGCGGAGACCCTATTACGCAGTATTTT. It yields the protein CASSQYRTSGDPITQYF.

The chain uses TRBV6-5 and TRBJ1-1; D may be TRBD1 (6 bases). Germline V gene lookup returns CDR1 MNHEY and CDR2 SVGAGI. Trimming took 0 bases from V and 1 from J, leaving 12 bases between them. CDR3 length equals 16 residues. CDR3 residues: CASSYSGTFWNTEAFF. The CDR3 nucleotides are TGTGCCAGCAGTTACTCCGGGACATTCTGGAACACTGAAGCTTTCTTT.

This chain uses TRBV5-6 with TRBJ2-5; D perhaps matches TRBD1 (5 bases). The germline V gene has CDR1 SGHDT and CDR2 YYEEEE. There are 16 residues in the CDR3. The germline V and J ends were trimmed by 1 base and 5 bases, with 18 bases remaining between them. The CDR3 loop is CASSLYQGWALETQYF. CDR3 DNA sequence: TGTGCCAGCAGCTTGTATCAGGGATGGGCGCTGGAGACCCAGTACTTC. The full variable domain, its missing parts supplied by reference TRBV5-6 and TRBJ2-5, is DAGVTQSPTHLIKTRGQQVTLRCSPKSGHDTVSWYQQALGQGPQFIFQYYEEEERQRGNFPDRFSGHQFPNYSSELNVNALLLGDSALYLCASSLYQGWALETQYFGPGTRLLVL.